Given below is one T cell receptor beta chain in context. Antigen unknown. This entry is derived from a study of graft-versus-host responses after intestinal transplantation. This table comes from immunoSEQ multiplex PCR, and its TCRdb copy is limited to in-frame clones, with some not included. The sample shows 90,000 to 150,000 clones, approximately 92% of them seen only once. This CDR3 is 15 amino acids long. J was trimmed by 4 bases and V by 2 bases; bases with no gene match: 5. Germline V gives CDR1 MNHNS, CDR2 SASEGT. The receptor was isolated from a human donor who received an intestinal transplant. The sample consisted of unstimulated CD4+ T cells sorted from spleen or lymph node cells, taken before intestinal transplant. The chain has TRBV6-1 and TRBJ1-2; 9 nucleotides match TRBD1. The CDR3 loop reads CASSEQRDRVYGYTF. CDR3 DNA: TGTGCCAGCAGTGAACAGCGGGACAGGGTCTATGGCTACACCTTC.